The clone carrying this T cell receptor beta chain was seen at least ten times. This record comes from a study of regulatory T cells in long-lasting Graves disease. Through Arm-PCR of CDR3 regions and iRepertoire HTBI primers, TCR beta libraries were built. MiXCR, run by TCRdb on the multiplex PCR reads, gives a single entry per CDR3 protein. The sample yields 500,000 or so distinct CDR3 sequences, around 15% seen once. This CDR3 is built from 13 residues. Trimming stripped 3 bases from V and 12 bases from J, with 15 bases between. Per the germline V gene, CDR1 is MNHEY and CDR2 is SMNVEV (reference sequence). Time point indicated: newly diagnosed GD, antithyroid drugs for less than 3 months. PBMC RNA was the source of the TCR library. In addition, the sample was reused for a study of T cells in Graves' hyperthyroidism and ophthalmopathy.

Here the sequenced sample was peripheral blood mononuclear cells (PBMCs), taken at new diagnosis, from a patient treated with antithyroid drugs. This receptor was obtained from a woman aged 45-65 years with Graves disease. This chain joins TRBV27 and TRBJ2-1; no firm D call. In DNA, the CDR3 is TGTGCCAGCAGTTTTGATGGGTCCCAGGCGCAGTTCTTC. This translates into CASSFDGSQAQFF.